The 15 T cell receptor beta chains given below trace back to one sample, sequenced in a study of Graves' ophthalmopathy and Graves' hyperthyroidism. The authors amplified TCR beta CDR3 regions, and they did so from RNA transcripts for repertoire sequencing. Second-round multiplex PCR followed a first-round RT-PCR using HTBI primers. TCRdb re-called the multiplex PCR reads with MiXCR, one entry per CDR3 protein. The sample yields hundreds of thousands of distinct CDR3 sequences, around 40% seen once. The sample comprised peripheral blood. Receptors were obtained from an adult man with Graves' ophthalmopathy.

In its sample, this clonotype was seen a few times. This chain uses TRBV5-8 with TRBJ2-5, with a weak D call TRBD2 (5 bases). This CDR3 is 14 amino acids long. Germline CDR1 and CDR2: SGHTS and YDEGEE. The V end lost 4 bases, the J end lost 1 base, and 11 bases lay between the germline ends. CDR3 bases: TGTGCCAGCAGCCCGGAGGCCTTCCAAGAGACCCAGTACTTC. It yields the protein CASSPEAFQETQYF.

This clonotype has a count of ten or more. The CDR3 here is CASSARLQEVTEAFF. The CDR3 nucleotides read TGCGCCAGCAGTGCTCGATTACAGGAGGTCACTGAAGCTTTCTTT. The V and J genes are TRBV10-2 and TRBJ1-1; a weak D match, TRBD1 (5 bases). CDR3 length: 15 residues. From germline, CDR1 is WSHSY and CDR2 SAAADI. Trimming cost V 4 bases and J 4 bases, with 16 bases left between them.

V and J are TRBV10-3 and TRBJ2-7, with 7 bases lining up with TRBD1. This CDR3 comprises 16 residues. The V segment lost 10 bases and the J segment 2 bases; nucleotides outside the gene matches: 17. Germline V CDR1 and CDR2: ENHRY, SYGVKD. The CDR3 DNA reads as TGTGCCAGCAGCTCCGGGACAGACGATCTGGCCTACGAGCAGTACTTC. The encoded protein is CASSSGTDDLAYEQYF.

With respect to this clonotype: One junction end does not reproduce the germline sequence, and a read error may be involved. This rearrangement joins TRBV7-6 to TRBJ1-1; unclear D gene. Per germline, CDR1 SGHVS and CDR2 FNYEAQ. The CDR3 totals 14 residues. The CDR3 DNA is TGTGCCAGCAGTTTAGACGCGGGTAACACTGAAGCTTTCTTT. As protein: CASSLDAGNTEAFF.

This clonotype was seen a handful of times. J is TRBJ1-1 and V is TRBV11-2; 8 nucleotides line up with TRBD1. With 0 bases clipped from V and 5 bases from J, the junction kept 5 bases outside the gene matches. Germline CDR1 reads SGHAT; CDR2 reads FQNNGV. The CDR3 covers 15 residues. CDR3 amino acids: CASSLDGTGDTEAFF. The CDR3 DNA reads TGTGCCAGCAGCTTAGACGGGACAGGCGATACTGAAGCTTTCTTT.

As to this clonotype: It may be a read error: a sequence one base away is much more abundant. The rearrangement links TRBV10-3 to TRBJ1-5; D gene unclear. From germline, CDR1 is ENHRY and CDR2 SYGVKD. The CDR3 spans 15 residues. Trimming shortened V by 3 bases and J by 6 bases, and 15 bases separated the two germline ends. The CDR3 loop reads CAISDWGLLGQPQHF. Written as DNA, the CDR3 is TGTGCCATCAGTGATTGGGGATTATTAGGTCAGCCCCAGCATTTT.

V gene TRBV19 combines with J gene TRBJ1-4, with 11 bases lining up with TRBD1. The germline V gene has CDR1 LNHDA and CDR2 SQIVND (reference sequence). After removal of 6 bases from V and 8 bases from J, the junction contained 8 bases not matched to a gene. This CDR3 spans 15 amino acids. As DNA, the CDR3 is TGTGCCAGTAGAGGTTTGGGACAGGGGGAAGAAAAACTGTTTTTT. It codes for CASRGLGQGEEKLFF.

The chain links TRBV12-3 or TRBV12-4 to TRBJ2-5; 14 nucleotides match TRBD2. With 7 bases clipped from V and 4 bases from J, the junction kept 8 bases outside the gene matches. The CDR3 runs 16 residues. CDR3 nucleotide sequence: TGTGCCAGCACCGAACCGGGACTAGCGGGGGCAGAGACCCAGTACTTC. Translated: CASTEPGLAGAETQYF.

The sample holds many counts of this clonotype. The chain joins TRBV7-2 to TRBJ1-2; D unclear. CDR1 is SGHTA, CDR2 FQGNSA, per germline. CDR3 length: 13 residues. Trimming took 2 bases from V and 7 from J, leaving 11 bases between them. The CDR3 spells CASSLTGQSGYTF. CDR3 in DNA: TGTGCCAGCAGCTTAACCGGGCAATCTGGCTACACCTTC.

The chain carries TRBV12-3 or TRBV12-4 and TRBJ2-7, with D hard to call. The CDR3 runs 14 residues. V lost 6 bases, J lost 0 bases, and 12 bases lay in between. The CDR3 loop is CASRADTNSYEQYF. The DNA for the CDR3 is TGTGCCAGCAGGGCTGACACAAACTCCTACGAGCAGTACTTC.

This clonotype was observed many times. CDR3 sequence reads: CASNTDYSGANVLTF. The CDR3 DNA sequence: TGTGCCAGCAACACGGACTACTCTGGGGCCAACGTCCTGACTTTC. The genes are TRBV7-2 and TRBJ2-6, with D maybe TRBD2 (6 bases). With 7 bases removed from V and 0 bases from J, the gap between germline ends came to 10 bases. The CDR3 sequence is 15 residues long. The germline gives CDR1 SGHTA, CDR2 FQGNSA.

Regarding this clonotype: This could be a read error, since a much larger clone is one nucleotide away. The V and J genes are TRBV11-2 and TRBJ1-1; D might be TRBD1 (5 bases). This CDR3 has 15 residues. Trimming removed 5 bases at V and 2 bases at J, with 15 bases between. Germline loops: CDR1 SGHAT, CDR2 FQNNGV. The CDR3 DNA reads TGTGCCAGCAGCACTAGGGCAGGGTTTAACACTGAAGCTTTCTTT. It translates to CASSTRAGFNTEAFF.

The chain uses TRBV2 and TRBJ1-4, with 9 bases aligning to TRBD1. J lost 8 bases, V lost 6 bases, and 7 bases had no gene match. Germline V CDR1 and CDR2: SNHLY, FYNNEI. The length of the CDR3 is 14 residues. The CDR3 coding sequence is TGTGCCAGCAGCCCCCGGACAGGGGCCGAAAAACTGTTTTTT. It yields the protein CASSPRTGAEKLFF.

The chain joins TRBV10-3 to TRBJ2-7, with 11 bases that match TRBD2. The DNA end is a closer match to TRBJ2-1, so the J assignment may be wrong. Germline assignment: CDR1 ENHRY and CDR2 SYGVKD. The CDR3 is 16 residues long. In DNA form, the CDR3 reads TGTGCCATCAGTGGGCGACTAGCGGGACCATACAATGAGCAGTTCTTC. Translation: CAISGRLAGPYNEQFF.

This clonotype was detected ten times or more. The chain employs TRBV29-1 and TRBJ1-5; D ambiguous. CDR3 length: 13 residues. The V gene's germline CDR1 is SQVTM and CDR2 ANQGSEA. V was cut by 5 bases and J by 0 bases, with 8 bases left in between. CDR3 nucleotides: TGCAGCGTTTGGGGAGATAGCAATCAGCCCCAGCATTTT. It specifies CSVWGDSNQPQHF.